This T cell receptor beta chain was recorded in a study of cytomegalovirus exposure and HLA in healthy donors. PCR involved 60 Vbeta and 13 Jbeta primers. Repertoires were generated with immunoSEQ multiplex PCR, while TCRdb's copy carries only in-frame clones and drops some. The data hold a few hundred thousand clones, with about 77% observed a single time. Study-wide findings and caveats: A later analysis associated 15,000 or so TCR beta sequences with HLA alleles at a 0.05 false discovery rate.

Worth noting for this clone: The antigen remains undetermined. A read error may account for a junction end that differs from germline.

Sampled while nominally healthy, donors likely had unrecorded immune exposures. Material for sequencing was PBMCs. This clonotype originated in a woman aged 25 to 45 in good health and CMV-seronegative.

In DNA, the CDR3 is TGTTCCAGCAGCTTCCACCCCTTAACAGGCAGTTCCTCTGGAAACACCATATATTTT. Translating it yields CSSSFHPLTGSSSGNTIYF. V and J are TRBV7-9 and TRBJ1-3; D is perhaps TRBD1 (5 bases). CDR3 length: 19 amino acids. The germline CDR1 and CDR2 sequences are SEHNR and FQNEAQ (reference sequence). The variable domain in full, completed from reference TRBV7-9 and TRBJ1-3, reads DTGVSQNPRHKITKRGQNVTFRCDPISEHNRLYWYRQTLGQGPEFLTYFQNEAQLEKSRLLSDRFSAERPKGSFSTLEIQRTEQGDSAMYLCSSSFHPLTGSSSGNTIYFGEGSWLTVV.